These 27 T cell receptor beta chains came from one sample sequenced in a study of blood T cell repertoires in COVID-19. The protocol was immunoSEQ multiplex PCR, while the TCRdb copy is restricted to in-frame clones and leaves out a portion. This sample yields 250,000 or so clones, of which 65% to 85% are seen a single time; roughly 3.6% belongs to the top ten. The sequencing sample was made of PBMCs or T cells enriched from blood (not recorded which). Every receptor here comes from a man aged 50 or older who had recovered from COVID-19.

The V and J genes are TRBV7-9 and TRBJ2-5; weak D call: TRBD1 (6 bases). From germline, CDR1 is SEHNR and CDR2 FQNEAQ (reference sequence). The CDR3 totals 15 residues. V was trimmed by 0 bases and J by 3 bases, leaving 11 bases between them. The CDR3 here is CASSLAQGPKETQYF. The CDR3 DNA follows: TGTGCCAGCAGCTTAGCCCAGGGGCCTAAAGAGACCCAGTACTTC.

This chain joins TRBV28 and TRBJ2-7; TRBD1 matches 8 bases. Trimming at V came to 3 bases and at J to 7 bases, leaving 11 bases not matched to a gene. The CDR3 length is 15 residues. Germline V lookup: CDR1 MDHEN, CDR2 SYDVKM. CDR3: CASSFLPGGATEQYF. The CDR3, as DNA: TGTGCCAGCAGTTTCCTTCCAGGGGGCGCGACTGAGCAGTACTTC.

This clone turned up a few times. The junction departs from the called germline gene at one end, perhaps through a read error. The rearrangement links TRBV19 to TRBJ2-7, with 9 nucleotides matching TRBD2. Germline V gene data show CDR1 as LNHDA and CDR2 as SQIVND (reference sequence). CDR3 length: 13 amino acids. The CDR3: CASRIAGENEQYF. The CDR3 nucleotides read TGTGCCAGTAGGATAGCGGGAGAGAACGAGCAGTACTTC.

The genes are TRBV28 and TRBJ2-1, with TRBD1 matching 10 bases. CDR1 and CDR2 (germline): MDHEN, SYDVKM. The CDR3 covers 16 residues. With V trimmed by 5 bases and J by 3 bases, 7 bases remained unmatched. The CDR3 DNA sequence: TGTGCCAGCAGTCGACCGGGACAGGGGATCTACAATGAGCAGTTCTTC. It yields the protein CASSRPGQGIYNEQFF.

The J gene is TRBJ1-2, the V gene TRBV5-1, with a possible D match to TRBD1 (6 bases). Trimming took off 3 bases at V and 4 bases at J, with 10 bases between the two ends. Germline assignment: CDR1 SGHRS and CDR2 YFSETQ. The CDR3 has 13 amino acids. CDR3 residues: CASSSGQTYGYTF. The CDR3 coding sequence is TGCGCCAGCAGCTCTGGACAGACCTATGGCTACACCTTC.

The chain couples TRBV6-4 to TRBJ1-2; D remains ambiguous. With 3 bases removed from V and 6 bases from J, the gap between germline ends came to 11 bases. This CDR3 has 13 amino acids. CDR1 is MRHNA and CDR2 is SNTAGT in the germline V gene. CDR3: CASSDTGRHGYTF. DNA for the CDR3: TGTGCCAGCAGTGATACCGGGAGACATGGCTACACCTTC.

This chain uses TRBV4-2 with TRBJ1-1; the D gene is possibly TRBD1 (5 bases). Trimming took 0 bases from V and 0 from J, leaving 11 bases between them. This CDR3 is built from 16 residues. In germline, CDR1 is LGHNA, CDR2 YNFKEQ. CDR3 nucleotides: TGTGCCAGCAGCCAAGATCCAGGGCGGCTGAACACTGAAGCTTTCTTT. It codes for CASSQDPGRLNTEAFF.

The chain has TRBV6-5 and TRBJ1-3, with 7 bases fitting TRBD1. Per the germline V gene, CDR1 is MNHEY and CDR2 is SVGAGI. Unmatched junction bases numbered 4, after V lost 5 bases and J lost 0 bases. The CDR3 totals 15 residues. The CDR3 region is CASSRDSNSGNTIYF. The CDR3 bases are TGTGCCAGCAGTCGGGACAGCAACTCTGGAAACACCATATATTTT.

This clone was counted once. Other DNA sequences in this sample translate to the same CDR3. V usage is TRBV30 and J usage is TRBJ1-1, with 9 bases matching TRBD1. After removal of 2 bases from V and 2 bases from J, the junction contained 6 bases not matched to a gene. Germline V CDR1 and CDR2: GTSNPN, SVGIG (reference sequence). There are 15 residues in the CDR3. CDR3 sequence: CAWSTGGPLNTEAFF. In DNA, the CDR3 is TGTGCCTGGAGTACAGGGGGCCCCCTTAACACTGAAGCTTTCTTT.

CDR3 in DNA: TGTGCCAGCAGCACTAGCGGGAGTCGCGAGCAGTACTTC. Translated: CASSTSGSREQYF. V gene TRBV7-8 combines with J gene TRBJ2-7, with 11 nucleotides matching TRBD2. The CDR3 loop spans 13 amino acids. J lost 6 bases, V lost 5 bases, and 3 bases had no gene match. Germline values: CDR1 SGHVS, CDR2 FQNEAQ.

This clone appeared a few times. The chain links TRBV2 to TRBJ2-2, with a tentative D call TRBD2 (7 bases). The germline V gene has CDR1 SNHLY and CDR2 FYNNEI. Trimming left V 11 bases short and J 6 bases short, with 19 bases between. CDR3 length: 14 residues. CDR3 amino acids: CALKPRGAAGELFF. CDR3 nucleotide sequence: TGTGCCCTAAAACCCCGGGGGGCGGCCGGGGAGCTGTTTTTT. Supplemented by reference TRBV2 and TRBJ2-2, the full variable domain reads EPEVTQTPSHQVTQMGQEVILRCVPISNHLYFYWYRQILGQKVEFLVSFYNNEISEKSEIFDDQFSVERPDGSNFTLKIRSTKLEDSAMYFCALKPRGAAGELFFGEGSRLTVL.

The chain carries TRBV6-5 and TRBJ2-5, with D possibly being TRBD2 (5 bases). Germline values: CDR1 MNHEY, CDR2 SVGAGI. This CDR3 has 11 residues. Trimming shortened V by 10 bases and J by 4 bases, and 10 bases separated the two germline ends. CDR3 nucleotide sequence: TGTGCCACGGCGGGCCGAGAGACCCAGTACTTC. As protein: CATAGRETQYF.

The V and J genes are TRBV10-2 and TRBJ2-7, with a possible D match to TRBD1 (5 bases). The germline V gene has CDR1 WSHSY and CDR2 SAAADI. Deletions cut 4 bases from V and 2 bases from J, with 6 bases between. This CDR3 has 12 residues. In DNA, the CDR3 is TGCGCCAGCAGTGTCAGGGCCTACGAGCAGTACTTC. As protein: CASSVRAYEQYF.

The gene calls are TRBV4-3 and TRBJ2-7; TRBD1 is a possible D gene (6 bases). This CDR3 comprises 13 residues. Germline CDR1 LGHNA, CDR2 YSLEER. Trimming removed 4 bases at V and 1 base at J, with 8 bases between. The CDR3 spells CASSLGQSYEQYF. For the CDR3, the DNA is TGCGCCAGCAGCCTCGGACAGTCCTACGAGCAGTACTTC.

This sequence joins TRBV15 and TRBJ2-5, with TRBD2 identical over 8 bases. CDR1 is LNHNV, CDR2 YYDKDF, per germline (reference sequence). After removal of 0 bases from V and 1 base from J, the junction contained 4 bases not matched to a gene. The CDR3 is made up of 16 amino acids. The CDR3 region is CATSREGGRLQETQYF. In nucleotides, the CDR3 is TGTGCCACCAGCAGAGAGGGCGGGAGGCTCCAAGAGACCCAGTACTTC.

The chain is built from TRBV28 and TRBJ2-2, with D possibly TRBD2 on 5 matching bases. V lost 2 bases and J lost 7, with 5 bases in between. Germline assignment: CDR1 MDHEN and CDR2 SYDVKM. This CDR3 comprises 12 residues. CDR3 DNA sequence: TGTGCCAGCAGTTTAGAGGGCGGGGAGCTGTTTTTT. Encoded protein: CASSLEGGELFF.

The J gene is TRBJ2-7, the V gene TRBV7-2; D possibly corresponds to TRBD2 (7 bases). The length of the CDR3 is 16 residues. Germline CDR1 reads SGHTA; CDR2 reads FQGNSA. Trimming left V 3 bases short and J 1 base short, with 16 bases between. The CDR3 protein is CASSFRGAGTSYEQYF. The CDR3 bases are TGTGCCAGCAGCTTCAGGGGAGCGGGAACTTCCTACGAGCAGTACTTC.

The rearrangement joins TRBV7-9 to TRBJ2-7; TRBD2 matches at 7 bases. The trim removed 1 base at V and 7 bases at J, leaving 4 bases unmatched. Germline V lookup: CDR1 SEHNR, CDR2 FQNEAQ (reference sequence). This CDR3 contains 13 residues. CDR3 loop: CASSLGASGEQYF. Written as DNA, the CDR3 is TGTGCCAGCAGCTTAGGGGCTAGCGGAGAGCAGTACTTC.

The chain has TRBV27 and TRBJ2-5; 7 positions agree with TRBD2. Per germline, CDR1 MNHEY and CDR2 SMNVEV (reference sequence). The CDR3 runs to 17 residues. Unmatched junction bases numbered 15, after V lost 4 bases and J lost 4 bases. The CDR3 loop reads CASSSKPAAGLGETQYF. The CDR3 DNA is TGTGCCAGCAGTTCCAAGCCCGCAGCGGGATTGGGAGAGACCCAGTACTTC.

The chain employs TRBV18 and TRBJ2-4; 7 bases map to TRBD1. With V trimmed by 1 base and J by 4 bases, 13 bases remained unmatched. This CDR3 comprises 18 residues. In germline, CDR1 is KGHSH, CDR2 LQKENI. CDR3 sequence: CASSPLKTGNGMKNIQYF. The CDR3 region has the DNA TGTGCCAGCTCACCACTTAAGACAGGGAATGGTATGAAAAACATTCAGTACTTC.

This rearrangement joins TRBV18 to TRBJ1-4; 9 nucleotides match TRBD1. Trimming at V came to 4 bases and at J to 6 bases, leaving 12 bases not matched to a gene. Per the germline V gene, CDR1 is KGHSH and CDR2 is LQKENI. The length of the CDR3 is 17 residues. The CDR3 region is CASSQNRDGTGHEKLFF. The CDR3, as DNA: TGTGCCAGCTCACAAAATAGAGACGGGACAGGGCATGAAAAACTGTTTTTT.

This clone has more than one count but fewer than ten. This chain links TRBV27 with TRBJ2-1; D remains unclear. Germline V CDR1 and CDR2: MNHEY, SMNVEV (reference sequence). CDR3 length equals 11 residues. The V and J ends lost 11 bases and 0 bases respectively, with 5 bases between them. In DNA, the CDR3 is TGTGCCGTCTCCTCCTACAATGAGCAGTTCTTC. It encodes CAVSSYNEQFF.

DNA for the CDR3: TGTGCCAGCAGCTTAAGTGCAGGGGAGAGGTCCTACGAGCAGTACTTC. Encoded protein: CASSLSAGERSYEQYF. The rearrangement uses TRBV27 and TRBJ2-7; TRBD1 is a possible D gene (6 bases). This CDR3 is built from 16 residues. The V gene's germline CDR1 is MNHEY and CDR2 SMNVEV (reference sequence). Trimming cost V 6 bases and J 1 base, with 19 bases left between them.

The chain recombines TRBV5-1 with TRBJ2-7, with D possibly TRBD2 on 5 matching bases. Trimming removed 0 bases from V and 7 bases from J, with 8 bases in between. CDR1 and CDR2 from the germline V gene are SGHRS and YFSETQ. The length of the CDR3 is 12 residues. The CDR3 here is CASSLEGREQYF. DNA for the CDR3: TGCGCCAGCAGCTTGGAAGGGAGAGAGCAGTACTTC.

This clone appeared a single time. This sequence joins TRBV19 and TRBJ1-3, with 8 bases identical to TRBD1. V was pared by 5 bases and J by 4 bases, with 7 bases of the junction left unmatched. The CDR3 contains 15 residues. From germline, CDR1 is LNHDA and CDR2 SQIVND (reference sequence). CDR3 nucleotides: TGTGCCAGTAGTCCCCGGGACAGGCCAGGAAACACCATATATTTT. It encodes CASSPRDRPGNTIYF. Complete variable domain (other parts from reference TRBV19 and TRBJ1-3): DGGITQSPKYLFRKEGQNVTLSCEQNLNHDAMYWYRQDPGQGLRLIYYSQIVNDFQKGDIAEGYSVSREKKESFPLTVTSAQKNPTAFYLCASSPRDRPGNTIYFGEGSWLTVV.

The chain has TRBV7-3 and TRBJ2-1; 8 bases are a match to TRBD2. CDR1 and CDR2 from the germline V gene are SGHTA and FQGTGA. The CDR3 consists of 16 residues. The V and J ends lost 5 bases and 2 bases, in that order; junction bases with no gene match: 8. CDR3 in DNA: TGTGCCAGCAGCCCGCTAGCGGGTCCCCCCTACAATGAGCAGTTCTTC. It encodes CASSPLAGPPYNEQFF.

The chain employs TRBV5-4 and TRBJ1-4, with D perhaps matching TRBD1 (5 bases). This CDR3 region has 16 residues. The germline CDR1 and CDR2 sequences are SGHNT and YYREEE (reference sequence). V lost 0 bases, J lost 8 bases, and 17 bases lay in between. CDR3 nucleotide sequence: TGTGCCAGCAGCTTGGACCTGGACAAAACGGTGGAAAAACTGTTTTTT. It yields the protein CASSLDLDKTVEKLFF. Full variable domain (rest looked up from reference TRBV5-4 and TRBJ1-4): ETGVTQSPTHLIKTRGQQVTLRCSSQSGHNTVSWYQQALGQGPQFIFQYYREEENGRGNFPPRFSGLQFPNYSSELNVNALELDDSALYLCASSLDLDKTVEKLFFGSGTQLSVL.